This T cell receptor beta chain was retrieved from a study of blood T cell repertoires in COVID-19 (dated by TCRdb to about 2020). Background for the entire study: Samples covering the acute and convalescent phases of COVID-19 were provided by collaborators in the United States, Italy and Spain. Deeply sampled blood TCRbeta repertoires from subjects exposed to, actively infected with, or recovered from COVID-19 were included in the dataset. The prospective study material was composed of cDNA or gDNA derived from T cells, B-cell-depleted T cells, or PBMCs. Samples were obtained from the ongoing ImmuneRACE study (first 160 participants) and from 1,200 or so subjects provided by 6 global collaborators. Nearly every sample came with metadata listing a de-identified subject ID, COVID-19 status, age in years and sex. HLA class I and class II types, where available, came from metadata supplied by the sample provider rather than from assay-based typing. The repertoires were made available in a free public database intended to serve as a resource for research on the immune response to SARS-CoV-2.

In the germline V gene (reference sequence), CDR1 corresponds to SEHNR and CDR2 to FQNEAQ. Its CDR3 holds 16 amino acids, cysteine through phenylalanine. Only CDR3 DNA remains: 48 bases, in frame from the first base. The junction carries 21 bases between V and J, which are trimmed by 4 bases and 5 bases respectively. As to this clone: Its specific antigen is unknown. No base quality information exists; no much larger clone differs at one position.

TCRbeta CDR3 regions were amplified from genomic DNA using the immunoSEQ Assay, a bias-controlled multiplex PCR. The paper's processing steps were these. Within the assay, amplification of reference gene primers was used to estimate how many nucleated cells each sample contained. Sequence reads were collapsed and filtered to measure the absolute abundance of every unique TCRbeta CDR3 rearrangement. For each sample, productive Simpson clonality was calculated by taking the square root of Simpson's diversity index across productive rearrangements. As stored in TCRdb, this immuneACCESS dataset retains in-frame rearrangements with V and J assigned. A fraction of the clones does not appear; measured against another copy, unresolved V genes explain less than half of the discrepancy, and the remainder lacks a known reason. V, J and clone size are those of that table, while D and trimming were read from the DNA. The sample data list hundreds of thousands of clones, and 87% of these were observed just once. About 6% of the sample is in the top ten clones.

In the prospective study, participants were about 18 to 95 years old, resided in about 25 geographic areas of the United States, and were enrolled through a virtual design. In the prospective study, cohorts were assigned on the basis of participant-reported clinical history obtained from a screening survey and a study questionnaire. Recovered participants in ImmuneRACE Cohort 3 were defined as having two consecutive negative NP/OP PCR tests, clearance from a healthcare professional, or resolution of symptoms. Mobile phlebotomists in the prospective study collected whole blood, serum and a nasopharyngeal or oropharyngeal swab from every participant. Prospective study participants could optionally give additional blood draws and questionnaires over an approximately 2-month period. Before DNA extraction, prospective study blood samples were shipped either frozen or at room temperature. Paper-wide results and their limitations: Clinical and demographic metadata were provided uncurated, with the amount varying by source and participant.

This receptor was taken from a woman aged 40 to 50 who had recovered from COVID-19. This sequence uses TRBV7-9 and TRBJ2-7; the best D guess is TRBD2, with 6 bases matching. The sequenced sample consisted of PBMCs or T cells enriched from blood (not recorded which). The nucleotide sequence is given as TGTGCCAGCAGCTCCTCCGTAGCGGCACTCCCCCACGAGCAGTACTTC. This yields the protein CASSSSVAALPHEQYF.